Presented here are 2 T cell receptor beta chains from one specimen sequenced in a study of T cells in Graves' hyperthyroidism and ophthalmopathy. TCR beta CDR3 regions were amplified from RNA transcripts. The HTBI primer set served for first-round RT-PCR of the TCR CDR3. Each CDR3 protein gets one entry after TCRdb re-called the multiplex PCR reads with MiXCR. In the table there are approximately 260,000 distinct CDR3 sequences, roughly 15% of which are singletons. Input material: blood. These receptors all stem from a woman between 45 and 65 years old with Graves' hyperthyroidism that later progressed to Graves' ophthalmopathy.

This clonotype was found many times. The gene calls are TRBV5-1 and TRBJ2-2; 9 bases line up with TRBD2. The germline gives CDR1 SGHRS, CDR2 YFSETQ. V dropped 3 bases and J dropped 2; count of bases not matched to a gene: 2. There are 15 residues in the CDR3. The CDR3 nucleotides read TGCGCCAGCAGCTCTCTAGCGGGAAACACCGGGGAGCTGTTTTTT. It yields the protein CASSSLAGNTGELFF.

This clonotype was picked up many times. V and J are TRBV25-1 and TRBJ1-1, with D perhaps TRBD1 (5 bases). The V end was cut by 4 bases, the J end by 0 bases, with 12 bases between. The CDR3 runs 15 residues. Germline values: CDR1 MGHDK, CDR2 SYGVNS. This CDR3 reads CASSAPGGLNTEAFF. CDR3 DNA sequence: TGTGCCAGCAGTGCCCCCGGGGGACTGAACACTGAAGCTTTCTTT.